These 15 T cell receptor beta chains came from one sample sequenced in a study of T cells in Graves' hyperthyroidism and ophthalmopathy. Using RNA transcripts as the source, TCR beta CDR3 regions were amplified. First-round RT-PCR targeting the TCR CDR3 was performed with the HTBI primer set. Each CDR3 protein is one row after TCRdb ran MiXCR on the multiplex PCR reads. The sample lists hundreds of thousands of distinct CDR3 sequences, around 16% occurring once. Sequenced material: blood. The origin of the receptors is a woman aged 18-29 years with Graves' hyperthyroidism.

The gene calls are TRBV19 and TRBJ2-2; 8 bases are a match to TRBD1. Germline loops: CDR1 LNHDA, CDR2 SQIVND (reference sequence). The V and J ends lost 6 bases and 3 bases, in that order; junction bases with no gene match: 3. The CDR3 is 14 residues long. CDR3 sequence reads: CASSLTGDTGELFF. Here the CDR3 DNA reads TGTGCCAGTAGCCTGACAGGGGACACCGGGGAGCTGTTTTTT. The whole variable domain, filled in from reference TRBV19 and TRBJ2-2, reads DGGITQSPKYLFRKEGQNVTLSCEQNLNHDAMYWYRQDPGQGLRLIYYSQIVNDFQKGDIAEGYSVSREKKESFPLTVTSAQKNPTAFYLCASSLTGDTGELFFGEGSRLTVL.

J is TRBJ2-6 and V is TRBV20-1, with D possibly TRBD1 on 6 matching bases. Between the trimmed V and J ends, which lost 0 bases and 0 bases, there was a span of 9 bases. The CDR3 has 16 amino acids. Germline V lookup: CDR1 DFQATT, CDR2 SNEGSKA (reference sequence). The CDR3 DNA sequence: TGCAGTGCTAGAGACCCAGGGGTCTCTGGGGCCAACGTCCTGACTTTC. It encodes CSARDPGVSGANVLTF.

This clonotype occurred many times. The chain uses TRBV18 and TRBJ2-5; 8 bases are shared with TRBD2. Germline CDR1 KGHSH, CDR2 LQKENI. This CDR3 region has 15 residues. V was pared by 6 bases and J by 7 bases, with 13 bases of the junction left unmatched. DNA of the CDR3: TGTGCCAGCTCTCCGGGACTAGTGACTGTAGGGACCCAGTACTTC. Its protein product is CASSPGLVTVGTQYF.

This clonotype was recorded many times. This chain's CDR3 is CASSWDVLNQPQHF. The CDR3 DNA sequence: TGTGCCAGCAGCTGGGACGTACTGAATCAGCCCCAGCATTTT. The chain joins TRBV7-2 to TRBJ1-5; D is perhaps TRBD1 (5 bases). The CDR3 runs 14 residues. Between the trimmed V and J ends, which lost 4 bases and 4 bases, there was a span of 11 bases. CDR1 and CDR2 (germline): SGHTA, FQGNSA.

The chain links TRBV19 to TRBJ2-1; TRBD2 aligns across 7 bases. CDR3 length: 15 residues. The trim removed 5 bases at V and 2 bases at J, leaving 6 bases unmatched. CDR1 LNHDA and CDR2 SQIVND come from the germline V gene (reference sequence). CDR3 loop: CASSFSSGAYNEQFF. CDR3 sequence (DNA): TGTGCCAGTAGTTTCTCTAGCGGAGCCTACAATGAGCAGTTCTTC.

This clonotype has ten or more counts. The chain couples TRBV30 to TRBJ1-1, with no clear D. The CDR3 runs 13 residues. V lost 1 base and J lost 0, with 6 bases in between. Germline CDR1 and CDR2: GTSNPN and SVGIG (reference sequence). In DNA form, the CDR3 reads TGTGCCTGGAGTGCAGCATTGAACACTGAAGCTTTCTTT. This encodes CAWSAALNTEAFF.

V usage is TRBV19 and J usage is TRBJ2-2; no firm D call. The germline gives CDR1 LNHDA, CDR2 SQIVND (reference sequence). Trimming cost V 2 bases and J 4 bases, with 20 bases left between them. The length of the CDR3 is 18 residues. The DNA for the CDR3 is TGTGCCAGTAGTATACGTCAGACACAATGGCAAGTCACCGGGGAGCTGTTTTTT. Amino acid sequence: CASSIRQTQWQVTGELFF.

This clonotype was found many times. The gene calls are TRBV10-3 and TRBJ2-5, with D perhaps being TRBD1 or TRBD2 (6 bases each). CDR1 ENHRY and CDR2 SYGVKD come from the germline V gene. The CDR3 length is 13 residues. V lost 4 bases and J lost 4, with 10 bases in between. DNA of the CDR3: TGTGCCATCAGTGGGGGGGCTGGAGAGACCCAGTACTTC. This gives the protein CAISGGAGETQYF.

The chain is built from TRBV10-1 and TRBJ2-7; 7 bases are shared with TRBD2. This CDR3 is 13 amino acids long. The ends lost 8 bases at V and 4 bases at J; junction bases unmatched: 8. In germline, CDR1 is WNHNN, CDR2 SYGVQD (reference sequence). The CDR3 DNA reads TGCGCCAGCCCTATGGGGGGGGGGTACGAGCAGTACTTC. This codes for CASPMGGGYEQYF.

This clonotype was detected ten times or more. The V gene is TRBV28, the J gene TRBJ1-2; weak D call: TRBD1 (6 bases). CDR3 length: 16 residues. Germline CDR1 is MDHEN and CDR2 is SYDVKM. Trimming cost V 6 bases and J 4 bases, with 21 bases left between them. CDR3 protein: CASRGVGGGEGYGYTF. DNA of the CDR3: TGTGCCAGCAGGGGCGTTGGAGGGGGGGAAGGCTATGGCTACACCTTC.

This clonotype was seen ten or more times. V gene TRBV2 combines with J gene TRBJ2-7; weak D call: TRBD2 (6 bases). CDR3 size: 13 residues. Germline V lookup: CDR1 SNHLY, CDR2 FYNNEI. V gave up 7 bases and J gave up 4 bases, with 14 bases separating them. The DNA of the CDR3 is TGTGCCAGCAAGGCTAGCGACCTGTACGAGCAGTACTTC. It translates to CASKASDLYEQYF.

This clonotype showed up just a few times. The rearrangement joins TRBV6-1 to TRBJ2-1; 7 nucleotides align to TRBD2. The V gene's germline CDR1 is MNHNS and CDR2 SASEGT. Losses at the gene ends were 5 bases for V and 5 bases for J; bases not matched to a gene: 3. The CDR3 extends over 13 amino acids. In DNA form, the CDR3 reads TGTGCCAGCAGTCAGCGGGGTAACAATGAGCAGTTCTTC. It encodes CASSQRGNNEQFF.

This clonotype was recorded many times. V is TRBV29-1 and J is TRBJ2-1, with D perhaps TRBD1 (6 bases). The CDR3 totals 11 residues. The germline V gene encodes CDR1 SQVTM and CDR2 ANQGSEA. Trimming removed 6 bases at V and 7 bases at J, with 10 bases between. CDR3 residues: CSVLGGNEQFF. CDR3 nucleotide sequence: TGCAGCGTACTAGGGGGTAATGAGCAGTTCTTC.

Note on this clonotype: With a much larger clone just one base away, this may be a read error. Here the CDR3 DNA reads TGTGCCAGCAGCGGACAGGGGGCCACAGATACGCAGTATTTT. This codes for CASSGQGATDTQYF. V usage is TRBV9 and J usage is TRBJ2-3, with 10 bases aligning to TRBD1. From germline, CDR1 is SGDLS and CDR2 YYNGEE. CDR3 size: 14 residues. V trimming: 3 bases; J trimming: 2 bases; junction bases outside the gene matches: 0.

The chain carries TRBV9 and TRBJ1-2; the D is unclear. Trimming took 0 bases from V and 4 from J, leaving 7 bases between them. Germline V gene sequence: CDR1 SGDLS, CDR2 YYNGEE. CDR3 length equals 13 residues. The CDR3 nucleotides read TGTGCCAGCAGCGTAGGCAGGACCTATGGCTACACCTTC. Translation gives CASSVGRTYGYTF. Full variable domain (rest looked up from reference TRBV9 and TRBJ1-2): DSGVTQTPKHLITATGQRVTLRCSPRSGDLSVYWYQQSLDQGLQFLIQYYNGEERAKGNILERFSAQQFPDLHSELNLSSLELGDSALYFCASSVGRTYGYTFGSGTRLTVV.